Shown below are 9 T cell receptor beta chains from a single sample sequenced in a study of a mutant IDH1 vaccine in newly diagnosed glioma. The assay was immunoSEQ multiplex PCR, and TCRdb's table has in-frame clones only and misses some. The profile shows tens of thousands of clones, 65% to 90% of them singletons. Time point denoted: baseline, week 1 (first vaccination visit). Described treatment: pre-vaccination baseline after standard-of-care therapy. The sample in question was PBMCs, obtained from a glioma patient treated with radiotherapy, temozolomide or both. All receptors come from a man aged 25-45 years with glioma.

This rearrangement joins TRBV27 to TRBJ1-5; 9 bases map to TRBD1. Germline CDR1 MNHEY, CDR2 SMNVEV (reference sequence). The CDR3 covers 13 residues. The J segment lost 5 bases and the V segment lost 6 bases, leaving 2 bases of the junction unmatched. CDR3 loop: CASRGTGYQPQHF. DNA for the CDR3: TGTGCCAGCAGAGGGACAGGGTATCAGCCCCAGCATTTT.

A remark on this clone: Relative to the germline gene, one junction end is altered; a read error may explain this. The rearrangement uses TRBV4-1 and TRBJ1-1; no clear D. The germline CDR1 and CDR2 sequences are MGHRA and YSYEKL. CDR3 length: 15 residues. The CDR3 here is CASGQDRTLNTEAFF. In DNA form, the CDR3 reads TGCGCCAGCGGCCAAGATAGGACGTTGAACACTGAAGCTTTCTTT.

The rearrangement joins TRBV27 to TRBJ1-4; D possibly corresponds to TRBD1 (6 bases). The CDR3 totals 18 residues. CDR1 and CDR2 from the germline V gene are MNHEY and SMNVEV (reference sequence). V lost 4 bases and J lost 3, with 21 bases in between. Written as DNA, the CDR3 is TGTGCCAGCAGTTCCGGGACACTCAACGGGAGATCTAATGAAAAACTGTTTTTT. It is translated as CASSSGTLNGRSNEKLFF.

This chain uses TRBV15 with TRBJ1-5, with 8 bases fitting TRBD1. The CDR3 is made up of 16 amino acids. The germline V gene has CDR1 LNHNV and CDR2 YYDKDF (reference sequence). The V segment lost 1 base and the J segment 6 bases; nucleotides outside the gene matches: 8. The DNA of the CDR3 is TGTGCCACCAGCAGAGGGGCAGGGGGCGTGCTTCAGCCCCAGCATTTT. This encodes CATSRGAGGVLQPQHF.

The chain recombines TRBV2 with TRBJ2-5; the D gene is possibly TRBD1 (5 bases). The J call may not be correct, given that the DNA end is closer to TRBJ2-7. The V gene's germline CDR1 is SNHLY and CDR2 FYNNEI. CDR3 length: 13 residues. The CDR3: CASTLTDSYEQYF. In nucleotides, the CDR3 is TGTGCCAGCACTTTGACAGACTCCTACGAGCAGTACTTC.

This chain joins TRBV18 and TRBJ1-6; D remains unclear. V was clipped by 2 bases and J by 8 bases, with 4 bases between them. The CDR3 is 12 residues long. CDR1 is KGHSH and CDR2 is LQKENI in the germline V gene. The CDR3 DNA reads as TGTGCCAGCTCACCAATGGATTCACCCCTCCACTTT. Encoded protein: CASSPMDSPLHF.

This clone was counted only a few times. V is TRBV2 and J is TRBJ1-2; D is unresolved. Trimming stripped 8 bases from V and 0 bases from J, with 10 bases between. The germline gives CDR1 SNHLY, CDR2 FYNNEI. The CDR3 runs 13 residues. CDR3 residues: CASGNSPNYGYTF. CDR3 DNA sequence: TGTGCCAGCGGGAACAGCCCTAACTATGGCTACACCTTC.

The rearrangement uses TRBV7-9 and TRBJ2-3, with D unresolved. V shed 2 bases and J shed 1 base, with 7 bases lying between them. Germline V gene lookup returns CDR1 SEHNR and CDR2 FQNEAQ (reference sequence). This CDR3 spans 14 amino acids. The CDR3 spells CASSLKGGTDTQYF. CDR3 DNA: TGTGCCAGCAGCTTAAAGGGTGGCACAGATACGCAGTATTTT.

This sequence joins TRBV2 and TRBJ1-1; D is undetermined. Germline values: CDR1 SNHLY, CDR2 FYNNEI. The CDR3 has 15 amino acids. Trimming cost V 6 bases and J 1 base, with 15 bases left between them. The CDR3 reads CASRKSGFANTEAFF. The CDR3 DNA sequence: TGTGCCAGCAGAAAGTCTGGGTTTGCGAACACTGAAGCTTTCTTT.